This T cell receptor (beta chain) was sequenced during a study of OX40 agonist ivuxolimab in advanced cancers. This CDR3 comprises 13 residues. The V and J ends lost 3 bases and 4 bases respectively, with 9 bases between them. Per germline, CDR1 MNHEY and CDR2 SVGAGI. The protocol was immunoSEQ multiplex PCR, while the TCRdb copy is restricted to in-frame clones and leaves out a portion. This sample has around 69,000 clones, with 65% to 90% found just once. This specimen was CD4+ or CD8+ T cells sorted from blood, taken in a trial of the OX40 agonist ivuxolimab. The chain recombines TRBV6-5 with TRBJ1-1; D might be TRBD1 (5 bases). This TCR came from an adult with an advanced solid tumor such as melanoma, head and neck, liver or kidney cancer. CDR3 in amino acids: CASSYRGATEAFF. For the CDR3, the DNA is TGTGCCAGCAGTTATAGGGGAGCCACTGAAGCTTTCTTT.